The TCR beta chain described here comes from a study of graft-versus-host responses after intestinal transplantation. Turning to the study itself: The transplants performed in recipients were multivisceral, liver-intestinal, or isolated intestinal. Every recipient underwent anti-thymocyte globulin induction, then tacrolimus and steroids for three to four years.

Sequenced by immunoSEQ multiplex PCR; TCRdb stores in-frame clones only, minus some. This sample has approximately 100,000 clones, with 86% found just once. Findings and limits, study-wide: Early post-transplant falls in HvG clones accompanied the peak levels of circulating GvH clones. GvH clones occurred in recipient marrow; some first appeared in ileum or blood.

Comments on this clone: Its specificity is not known.

This receptor was identified in a human patient who received an intestinal transplant, so some T cells may come from the graft donor. The sample consisted of PBMCs, taken 255 days after intestinal transplant.

CDR3 loop: CASSFGGSYEQYF. DNA for the CDR3: TGTGCCAGCAGCTTCGGGGGGTCCTACGAGCAGTACTTC. The gene calls are TRBV5-8 and TRBJ2-7; 7 nucleotides align to TRBD2. The CDR3 contains 13 residues. The germline V gene has CDR1 SGHTS and CDR2 YDEGEE. Losses at the gene ends were 2 bases for V and 1 base for J; bases not matched to a gene: 0.